These T cell receptor beta chains were read from a single sample in a study of cytomegalovirus exposure and HLA in healthy donors. TCRdb's copy holds only in-frame clones and misses some; the assay was immunoSEQ multiplex PCR. Seen in this sample are approximately 190,000 clones; the ten most common clones hold 5.5% to 7.5%. The source material was PBMCs. These receptor sequences come from a man aged 30 to 39 in good health and CMV-seronegative. CDR3s include the opening cysteine and the closing phenylalanine or tryptophan. A D gene is named only where the DNA matches it firmly.

D,length,V,J,CDR3
-,15,TRBV9,TRBJ1-6,CASSVAGEGESPLHF
-,14,TRBV6-1,TRBJ1-2,CASSDGQLKRGYTF
-,13,TRBV6-5,TRBJ1-1,CASTGDDDTEAFF
TRBD1,14,TRBV6-6,TRBJ1-2,CASRGQGTSRGYTF
-,14,TRBV7-6,TRBJ2-1,CASSARALYNEQFF
TRBD1,16,TRBV5-1,TRBJ1-1,CASSRDGQGSITEAFF
TRBD1,16,TRBV5-1,TRBJ2-3,CASSSLGQDRSDTQYF
TRBD2,15,TRBV7-7,TRBJ2-7,CASSLDGGGAYEQYF
-,14,TRBV5-1,TRBJ1-1,CASSSWTANTEAFF
-,14,TRBV6-5,TRBJ2-7,CASTKVGGSYEQYF
-,15,TRBV4-2,TRBJ2-7,CASSQGTAESYEQYF
TRBD1,15,TRBV4-2,TRBJ1-1,CASSQGQGAYTEAFF
-,16,TRBV27,TRBJ2-1,CASSNRERSLYNEQFF
-,13,TRBV27,TRBJ2-1,CASKLYSDDEQFF
-,15,TRBV27,TRBJ2-7,CASKISSEPYYEQYF
TRBD1,15,TRBV27,TRBJ2-1,CASSPSFQYRGEQFF
TRBD1,13,TRBV5-4,TRBJ2-5,CASRGGNQETQYF
TRBD1,15,TRBV7-2,TRBJ1-1,CASSVSGTANTEAFF
-,16,TRBV28,TRBJ2-1,CASSPSLLSGKDEQFF
TRBD2,17,TRBV5-6,TRBJ2-5,CASSLAGLAGGPETQYF
TRBD1,17,TRBV5-1,TRBJ1-1,CASSVGAGGAVGTEAFF
-,14,TRBV9,TRBJ1-5,CASSGGYSNQPQHF
TRBD1,14,TRBV28,TRBJ2-1,CASSLLDRGDEQFF
-,16,TRBV18,TRBJ1-1,CASSPRGGAGNTEAFF
TRBD2,14,TRBV7-2,TRBJ2-4,CASSLVGTRNIQYF
TRBD1,12,TRBV7-8,TRBJ1-2,CASSNTGDGYTF
TRBD1,16,TRBV6-6,TRBJ1-1,CASRRTGGALGTEAFF
-,13,TRBV19,TRBJ1-2,CASTTGWDYGYTF
TRBD1,14,TRBV19,TRBJ1-6,CASSIGTGGSPLHF
TRBD2,17,TRBV4-1,TRBJ2-3,CASSLFGLAGVSDTQYF
TRBD1,13,TRBV7-9,TRBJ2-7,CASSLNRGDEQYF
-,14,TRBV4-3,TRBJ2-7,CASSQLNGLYEQYF
-,16,TRBV4-2,TRBJ1-4,CAGSQVPRQGGEKLFF
TRBD2,16,TRBV7-2,TRBJ2-3,CASSHRGLAGTDTQYF
TRBD2,18,TRBV4-2,TRBJ2-3,CASSPLAGGPGVSDTQYF
-,14,TRBV2,TRBJ2-3,CASSEAGAPGTQYF
TRBD2,16,TRBV7-9,TRBJ2-2,CASSWPTSGNTGELFF
-,15,TRBV9,TRBJ2-7,CASGQPWGGVNEQYF
-,14,TRBV6-1,TRBJ1-5,CASTEGQSNQPQHF
-,12,TRBV10-1,TRBJ2-7,CASSDPQGKQYF
-,16,TRBV5-1,TRBJ2-2,CASSLEAGINTGELFF
-,14,TRBV6-5,TRBJ1-1,CASTEGTVNTEAFF